This T cell receptor (beta chain) came from a study of shared clonotypes between healthy human individuals. At the level of the study: The cohort comprised a couple of women and a few men. Their ages spanned 18 to 49 years.

The CDR3 is made up of 15 amino acids. Germline V gene sequence: CDR1 MNHNS, CDR2 SASEGT. The trim removed 2 bases at V and 6 bases at J, leaving 3 bases unmatched. Notes on the study in general: Some clonotypes were shared by all four sorted-subset donors, while others were not shared. The non-shared ones had lower generation probabilities than the shared ones. Only a few donors were included, so the genetic and exposure-history diversity represented was limited.

As to this clone: What it recognizes is unknown.

TCRdb's copy holds only in-frame clones and misses some; the assay was immunoSEQ multiplex PCR. Of some 2,000,000 clones listed, roughly 95% are singletons. The sample was naive CD4+ T cells sorted from blood. The subset was: CD45RA+ positively selected. The genes are TRBV6-1 and TRBJ1-6; 8 nucleotides line up with TRBD1. The receptor was isolated from a man aged 18 to 30 in good health. CDR3 bases: TGTGCCAGCAGTGAACAGGGGGCTTTTAATTCACCCCTCCACTTT. Amino acid sequence: CASSEQGAFNSPLHF.